The clone carrying this T cell receptor (beta chain) was seen more than once but under ten times. Its target is unknown. The source of the sample is a study of blood T cells in healthy people across ages. Whole-study findings and limits: As naive T cell percentage varied, TCR beta diversity correlated strongly with it.

The authors ran a second PCR of about 7 to 11 cycles using a sample-barcoded 5' primer and a J-beta primer mix. TCRdb recomputed calls from the 5' RACE reads with MiXCR, one row per CDR3 protein. The table has fewer than 1,200,000 distinct CDR3 sequences, approximately 25% seen once; the top ten hold approximately 0.79%. CDR1 and CDR2 (germline): KGHDR, SFDVKD. This CDR3 region has 13 residues. V lost 1 base and J lost 7, with 8 bases in between. The same data also contributed to another study, on T cells of mothers and their children. That source notes: Donation came from three healthy Caucasian mothers together with their six children. Extraction yielded RNA that went, in full, into cDNA synthesis at roughly 1.5 ug per 15 ul. Related mother-child pairs shared slightly more overlap than unrelated pairs, but the difference was non-significant.

Sequenced input: blood. This chain links TRBV24-1 with TRBJ2-3; D ambiguous. The receptor comes from a girl aged 2 to 9 in good health. The CDR3 loop is CATSDFLIYTQYF. CDR3 coding DNA: TGTGCCACCAGTGATTTTTTGATTTATACGCAGTATTTT.